This entry is about one TCR beta chain. Its antigen remains unidentified. The data belong to a study of shared clonotypes between healthy human individuals. Study conclusions and caveats: Shared clonotypes across all four donors exceeded non-shared ones in generation probability.

In germline, CDR1 is SNHLY, CDR2 FYNNEI. The CDR3 has 14 residues. V shed 4 bases and J shed 5 bases, with 13 bases lying between them. Naive CD8 populations comprised CD45RO-negative cells positively selected for CCR7, excluding terminally differentiated effector memory CD45RA+ cells. Replicate PCRs run on sorted subsets employed approximately 0.2 ug DNA, approximately 30,000 T cell genomes. Assay: immunoSEQ multiplex PCR; the TCRdb copy retains only in-frame clones and omits some. This sample yields 550,000 to 750,000 clones, of which about 91% are seen a single time; 24% belongs to the top ten. The receptor was isolated from a man aged 25-40 years in good health. The sample consisted of naive CD8+ T cells sorted from blood. The chain links TRBV2 to TRBJ2-3, with D unresolved. CDR3 sequence: CASSGLVLRDTQYF. The DNA of the CDR3 is TGTGCCAGCAGTGGCTTAGTCCTAAGAGATACGCAGTATTTT.